A single sample gave rise to the 2 T cell receptor beta chains below, sequenced in a study of beta chain features in type 1 diabetes. What was sequenced were expressed TCRB transcripts, since all of the isolated RNA had been reverse transcribed. TCRdb's copy holds only in-frame clones and misses some; the assay was immunoSEQ multiplex PCR. The sample gives 140,000 or so clones, about 10% of which show up once; less than 1.5% is in the top ten. Specimen: naive CD4+ T cells from blood. These receptor sequences come from a man aged 18-30 years in good health.

The V and J genes are TRBV28 and TRBJ2-7; possible D gene TRBD2, 5 bases. CDR3 length: 13 amino acids. The germline V gene has CDR1 MDHEN and CDR2 SYDVKM. Between the trimmed V and J ends, which lost 2 bases and 3 bases, there was a span of 8 bases. This CDR3 is CASSLRRDYEQYF. The CDR3 DNA is TGTGCCAGCAGTTTAAGACGGGACTACGAGCAGTACTTC.

This sequence joins TRBV4-1 and TRBJ2-3, with 9 bases aligning to TRBD1. V lost 0 bases and J lost 2; bases outside the gene matches: 6. In germline, CDR1 is MGHRA, CDR2 YSYEKL. The CDR3 runs to 17 residues. CDR3 sequence reads: CASSQEGTGRITDTQYF. The CDR3 nucleotides are TGCGCCAGCAGCCAAGAAGGGACAGGGAGGATCACAGATACGCAGTATTTT.